This is a list of T cell receptor beta chains from one sample in a study of T-cell reconstitution after alpha-beta-depleted transplantation in children. Using its own MiXCR run on the PCR reads, TCRdb lists one record per CDR3 protein. The sample has about 980,000 distinct CDR3 sequences, about 31% seen once; the top ten hold about 28%. The sample was PBMCs, mostly from graft donor cells, taken 360 days after TCRalphabeta/CD19-depleted stem cell transplant. All receptors derive from a boy under two years old who had a stem cell transplant for SCID, so the T cells may come from the graft donor. Each CDR3 is given with its conserved first and last residue. A D gene is named only where the DNA matches it firmly. Clone sizes are given selectively: once, few, many, or a class where the clone is expanded.

D: -; J: TRBJ2-3; length: 16; size: -; V: TRBV11-2; CDR3: CASSKGTLGSTDTQYF; DNA: TGTGCCAGCAGCAAGGGGACACTGGGGAGCACAGATACGCAGTATTTT
D: -; J: TRBJ2-1; length: 14; size: -; V: TRBV6-6; CDR3: CASFPNPTYNEQFF; DNA: TGTGCCAGCTTCCCTAACCCGACCTACAATGAGCAGTTCTTC
D: -; J: TRBJ2-7; length: 15; size: many; V: TRBV28; CDR3: CASMSPGATPYEQYF; DNA: TGTGCCTCCATGTCCCCGGGGGCGACTCCCTACGAGCAGTACTTC
D: TRBD1; J: TRBJ1-4; length: 12; size: -; V: TRBV5-6; CDR3: CASNRGREKLFF; DNA: TGTGCCAGCAACAGGGGGCGGGAAAAACTGTTTTTT
D: -; J: TRBJ2-7; length: 14; size: -; V: TRBV5-1; CDR3: CASTIGGGTYEQYF; DNA: TGCGCCAGCACAATTGGTGGAGGGACCTACGAGCAGTACTTC
D: TRBD1; J: TRBJ1-3; length: 15; size: few; V: TRBV12-3/TRBV12-4; CDR3: CASSRRPRGGEEKYF; DNA: TGTGCCAGCAGTCGCCGGCCCAGGGGGGGAGAAGAAAAATATTTT
D: -; J: TRBJ2-1; length: 12; size: few; V: TRBV7-2; CDR3: CASSWVNNEQFF; DNA: TGTGCCAGCAGCTGGGTGAACAATGAGCAGTTCTTC
D: TRBD1; J: TRBJ2-7; length: 14; size: many; V: TRBV10-3; CDR3: CAITPGQGSYEQYF; DNA: TGTGCCATCACCCCGGGACAGGGATCCTACGAGCAGTACTTC
D: TRBD1; J: TRBJ1-2; length: 14; size: -; V: TRBV4-2; CDR3: CASSQGDRTGPYTF; DNA: TGTGCCAGCAGCCAAGGGGATCGGACAGGGCCCTACACCTTC
D: TRBD2; J: TRBJ2-3; length: 15; size: few; V: TRBV5-6; CDR3: CASRGGSPVPDTQYF; DNA: TGTGCCAGCCGCGGGGGGTCTCCGGTCCCAGATACGCAGTATTTT